This is a list of T cell receptor beta chains from one sample in a study of cytomegalovirus exposure and HLA in healthy donors. Assay used: immunoSEQ multiplex PCR; TCRdb lists only in-frame clones, some missing. The table shows 200,000 to 250,000 clones, with around 80% occurring only once. The source material was PBMCs. These receptors were collected from a man younger than 35 in good health and CMV-seronegative. CDR3s include the opening cysteine and the closing phenylalanine or tryptophan. The order of the fields is V gene, D gene, J gene, clone size, CDR3 protein, CDR3 DNA. A D gene is named only where the DNA matches it firmly. A row's size may be missing; if present it is once, few, many or a size class.

>TRBV7-2|NA|TRBJ1-3|NA
CASTRGQMRTSGNTIYF
TGTGCCAGCACCCGAGGACAGATGAGAACCTCTGGAAACACCATATATTTT
>TRBV30|TRBD1|TRBJ1-2|NA
CAWGNTGVWGGYTF
TGTGCCTGGGGGAACACAGGGGTCTGGGGTGGCTACACCTTC
>TRBV5-1|TRBD2|TRBJ2-7|NA
CASSLDPSGRTTSYEQYF
TGCGCCAGCAGCTTGGACCCTAGCGGTAGGACTACCTCCTACGAGCAGTACTTC
>TRBV6-1|TRBD1|TRBJ1-4|NA
CASRRQGAEELFF
TGTGCCAGCAGACGACAGGGGGCCGAAGAACTGTTTTTT
>TRBV5-8|TRBD1|TRBJ1-5|NA
CASRPTGIGQPQHF
TGTGCCAGCAGACCGACAGGGATAGGTCAGCCCCAGCATTTT
>TRBV30|TRBD2|TRBJ2-2|NA
CAGVIGSGRDTGELFF
TGTGCCGGTGTTATTGGGAGCGGGAGGGACACCGGGGAGCTGTTTTTT
>TRBV29-1|NA|TRBJ1-5|NA
CSVELASNQPQHF
TGCAGCGTTGAACTGGCTAGCAATCAGCCCCAGCATTTT
>TRBV2|NA|TRBJ2-6|NA
CASLQGSSGANVLTF
TGTGCCAGCCTTCAGGGGAGCTCTGGGGCCAACGTCCTGACTTTC
>TRBV12-5|TRBD1|TRBJ2-1|NA
CASGPGQGVHFEQFF
TGTGCTAGTGGTCCGGGACAGGGGGTCCATTTTGAGCAGTTCTTC
>TRBV5-5|NA|TRBJ1-5|NA
CASSFGTVFSPQHF
TGTGCCAGCAGCTTCGGGACTGTATTTTCGCCCCAGCATTTT
>TRBV7-9|TRBD1|TRBJ2-5|NA
CASSLWTWEPGQQETQYF
TGTGCCAGCAGCTTATGGACGTGGGAGCCGGGACAGCAAGAGACCCAGTACTTC
>TRBV7-6|TRBD1|TRBJ2-7|NA
CASSSDRGVYEQYF
TGTGCCAGCAGCTCGGACAGGGGGGTCTACGAGCAGTACTTC
>TRBV19|TRBD2|TRBJ2-4|few
CASSMGRLAAKLAKNIQYF
TGTGCCAGTAGTATGGGTCGACTAGCGGCAAAACTAGCCAAAAACATTCAGTACTTC
>TRBV28|TRBD1|TRBJ1-1|NA
CASSSGQGPEAFF
TGTGCCAGCAGTTCTGGACAGGGCCCTGAAGCTTTCTTT
>TRBV30|TRBD1|TRBJ2-5|NA
CAWSPGTGAGETQYF
TGTGCCTGGAGCCCAGGGACAGGGGCTGGGGAGACCCAGTACTTC
>TRBV5-1|TRBD2|TRBJ2-1|NA
CASSEAGVSYNEQFF
TGCGCCAGCAGCGAGGCGGGAGTGTCCTACAATGAGCAGTTCTTC
>TRBV11-2|NA|TRBJ1-1|NA
CASRDRPMNTEAFF
TGTGCCAGCAGAGACAGGCCAATGAACACTGAAGCTTTCTTT
>TRBV6-5|NA|TRBJ1-2|NA
CASQKIRGGYTF
TGTGCCAGCCAAAAAATAAGGGGTGGCTACACCTTC
>TRBV15|NA|TRBJ2-3|NA
CATSRDFSRADTQYF
TGTGCCACCAGCAGAGATTTTAGCAGGGCAGATACGCAGTATTTT
>TRBV5-1|NA|TRBJ2-5|once
CASSLVSQRQETQYF
TGCGCCAGCAGCTTGGTTAGCCAGCGACAAGAGACCCAGTACTTC
>TRBV2|NA|TRBJ2-1|NA
CASSDPEFTYNEQFF
TGTGCCAGCAGTGACCCAGAATTCACCTACAATGAGCAGTTCTTC
>TRBV27|TRBD1|TRBJ1-4|NA
CASSGQGAVDEKLFF
TGTGCCAGCAGCGGTCAGGGGGCGGTTGATGAAAAACTGTTTTTT
>TRBV2|NA|TRBJ1-1|NA
CASKTEGNTEAFF
TGTGCCAGCAAAACGGAGGGGAACACTGAAGCTTTCTTT
>TRBV30|NA|TRBJ2-3|NA
CAWNRQAGSTDTQYF
TGTGCCTGGAACCGGCAGGCAGGGAGCACAGATACGCAGTATTTT
>TRBV4-1|NA|TRBJ2-7|NA
CASSQAFFYEQYF
TGCGCCAGCAGCCAAGCTTTTTTCTACGAGCAGTACTTC
>TRBV5-1|TRBD1|TRBJ2-5|NA
CASSSGQGPGETQYF
TGCGCCAGCAGCTCGGGACAGGGGCCTGGTGAGACCCAGTACTTC
>TRBV19|NA|TRBJ1-1|once
CASSNFRQGTEAFF
TGTGCCAGTAGTAATTTTCGGCAGGGCACTGAAGCTTTCTTT
>TRBV4-2|TRBD2|TRBJ2-1|NA
CASSPIAGGSSYNEQFF
TGTGCCAGCAGCCCGATAGCGGGCGGGAGTTCCTACAATGAGCAGTTCTTC
>TRBV7-2|TRBD1|TRBJ1-1|NA
CASSYGQGHTEAFF
TGTGCCAGCAGCTACGGACAGGGGCACACTGAAGCTTTCTTT
>TRBV6-1|TRBD1|TRBJ1-4|NA
CASSELWTGGYEKLFF
TGTGCCAGCAGTGAACTTTGGACAGGGGGATATGAAAAACTGTTTTTT
>TRBV14|NA|TRBJ2-1|NA
CASRPHTGNEQFF
TGTGCCAGCAGACCCCACACAGGGAATGAGCAGTTCTTC
>TRBV5-1|NA|TRBJ2-1|NA
CASTRGSLDEQFF
TGCGCCAGCACCCGGGGGAGTTTGGATGAGCAGTTCTTC
>TRBV27|TRBD1|TRBJ1-6|NA
CASSIRGHNSPLHF
TGTGCCAGCAGTATCAGGGGGCATAATTCACCCCTCCACTTT
>TRBV6-5|NA|TRBJ2-7|NA
CASNPPPGHGEQYF
TGTGCCAGCAACCCCCCTCCGGGACACGGCGAGCAGTACTTC
>TRBV7-9|NA|TRBJ1-6|NA
CASSLVYSYNSPLHF
TGTGCCAGCAGCTTAGTCTACTCCTATAATTCACCCCTCCACTTT
>TRBV10-1|NA|TRBJ2-5|NA
CAPNRRHQQETQYF
TGCGCCCCCAACCGGAGGCACCAACAAGAGACCCAGTACTTC
>TRBV18|NA|TRBJ2-5|NA
CASSPPDSFQETQYF
TGTGCCAGCTCACCACCGGACAGCTTCCAAGAGACCCAGTACTTC
>TRBV5-1|TRBD1|TRBJ1-4|NA
CASSRLDRSNEKLFF
TGCGCCAGCAGCCGTTTGGACAGGTCGAATGAAAAACTGTTTTTT
>TRBV2|TRBD1|TRBJ1-1|NA
CASTGTALTEAFF
TGTGCCAGCACCGGGACAGCACTAACTGAAGCTTTCTTT
>TRBV19|NA|TRBJ1-2|NA
CASSSWREGSDYGYTF
TGTGCCAGTAGTTCCTGGAGAGAGGGAAGTGACTATGGCTACACCTTC
>TRBV5-1|NA|TRBJ2-7|once
CASSLGQTIHEQYF
TGCGCCAGCAGCTTGGGACAAACCATCCACGAGCAGTACTTC
>TRBV2|NA|TRBJ2-1|few
CASSDLAYNEQFF
TGTGCCAGCAGTGATTTAGCCTACAATGAGCAGTTCTTC
>TRBV18|TRBD1|TRBJ2-1|NA
CASSPAGGTGYNEQFF
TGTGCCAGCTCACCAGCAGGTGGGACAGGGTACAATGAGCAGTTCTTC
>TRBV5-1|NA|TRBJ2-7|NA
CASSLVGGQSYEQYF
TGCGCCAGCAGCTTGGTGGGGGGACAGAGCTACGAGCAGTACTTC
>TRBV15|NA|TRBJ1-6|NA
CATLKSGGDYNSPLHF
TGTGCCACTTTAAAATCCGGGGGGGACTATAATTCACCCCTCCACTTT
>TRBV7-8|NA|TRBJ1-1|NA
CASSSYRQTEAFF
TGTGCCAGCAGCAGCTATCGACAAACTGAAGCTTTCTTT
>TRBV6-1|TRBD1|TRBJ2-7|NA
CASSPGQGWKQYF
TGTGCCAGCAGCCCTGGACAGGGTTGGAAGCAGTACTTC
>TRBV5-1|TRBD1|TRBJ1-1|NA
CASSSTTGVNTEAFF
TGCGCCAGCAGCTCCACGACAGGGGTGAACACTGAAGCTTTCTTT
>TRBV19|NA|TRBJ1-2|once
CASSVDQGRDGYTF
TGTGCCAGTAGTGTGGACCAGGGGAGAGATGGCTACACCTTC
>TRBV6-1|NA|TRBJ1-1|few
CAIHVVSDTALEAFF
TGTGCCATCCACGTGGTTTCGGACACGGCACTTGAAGCTTTCTTT
>TRBV7-2|TRBD1|TRBJ1-2|NA
CASSFAGGQGSAGYTF
TGTGCCAGCAGCTTTGCCGGGGGACAGGGCTCCGCTGGCTACACCTTC